Listed below are T cell receptor beta chains from one sample, sequenced in a study of response to subunit inactivated influenza vaccine. TCRdb reprocessed the RT-PCR reads with MiXCR, giving one entry per CDR3 protein. The data show around 710,000 distinct CDR3 sequences, approximately 15% seen once. The input for sequencing was PBMCs from blood, taken 14 to 15 days before vaccination. These receptors were obtained from a man aged 50 or older who received an inactivated influenza vaccine. The CDR3 runs from the conserved cysteine through the conserved F or W. The D gene is left open where the match is weak. Some rows have no size entry. The others give once, few or many, or a class for an expanded clone.

j_gene	v_gene	d_gene	abundance	CDR3nt	CDR3aa
TRBJ1-2	TRBV5-1	-	few	TGCGCCAGCAGCTTCCAGGGCGGGGCGTCGAATGGCTACACCTTC	CASSFQGGASNGYTF
TRBJ2-3	TRBV6-2/TRBV6-3	-	few	TGTGCCAGCAGCGCAGCGGCAGGGTGGGAAGATACGCAGTATTTT	CASSAAAGWEDTQYF
TRBJ1-2	TRBV29-1	TRBD1	many	TGCAGCGTTGAGCACAGGGGGCATAACTATGGCTACACCTTC	CSVEHRGHNYGYTF
TRBJ2-5	TRBV6-5	TRBD1	-	TGTGCCAGCGTTGGACAGGGGGAGACCCAGTACTTC	CASVGQGETQYF
TRBJ2-4	TRBV20-1	TRBD2	-	TGCTGTTCTAAGCGGGAGCATCGGGGGGCCAAAAACATTCAGTACTTC	CCSKREHRGAKNIQYF
TRBJ2-3	TRBV9	TRBD2	-	TGTGCCAGCAGCGAGCAAGCGGGAGTTGGCACAGATACGCAGTATTTT	CASSEQAGVGTDTQYF
TRBJ2-1	TRBV6-5	-	few	TGTGCCAGCAGTTACTCGAGGGACGGGAGTTATGAGCAGTTCTTC	CASSYSRDGSYEQFF
TRBJ1-6	TRBV7-9	TRBD1	few	TGTGCCAGCAGCCTCGATGGGACAGTAAATTCACCACTCCACTTT	CASSLDGTVNSPLHF
TRBJ1-5	TRBV20-1	-	few	TGCAGTGCCCCAATAGTTAGCAATCAGCCCCAGCATTTT	CSAPIVSNQPQHF
TRBJ2-3	TRBV29-1	TRBD2	few	TGCAGCGTTTATACAGGGACGGGACTAGCGGGAGATACGCAGTATTTT	CSVYTGTGLAGDTQYF
TRBJ2-1	TRBV20-1	-	few	TGCAGTGCTAGAGGGCTGCATAATTACAATGAGCAGTTCTTC	CSARGLHNYNEQFF
TRBJ2-7	TRBV6-1	TRBD1	-	TGTGCCAGCAGCCCAGCGGGACAGGGCTACGAGCAGTACTTC	CASSPAGQGYEQYF
TRBJ2-6	TRBV4-2	TRBD1	-	TGTGCCAGCAGCCGCGACAGGGACCCCTCTGGGGCCAACGTCCTGACTTTC	CASSRDRDPSGANVLTF
TRBJ1-1	TRBV19	TRBD1	many	TGTGCCAGCACTAAGGACAGGGTTAACACTGAAGCTTTCTTT	CASTKDRVNTEAFF
TRBJ2-2	TRBV20-1	-	-	TGCAGTGCTAGATTTCTTGGCAGAGCCCGCTCCGGGGAGCTGTTTTTT	CSARFLGRARSGELFF
TRBJ2-3	TRBV12-3/TRBV12-4	TRBD1	few	TGTGCCAGCAGTACAGACCGGACAGGGATCACAGATACGCAGTATTTT	CASSTDRTGITDTQYF
TRBJ2-2	TRBV4-2	-	-	TGTGCCAGCAGCCAAGATTGGGCGGGGCCAGCCGGGGAGCTGTTTTTT	CASSQDWAGPAGELFF
TRBJ2-5	TRBV5-1	-	many	TGCGCCAGCAAGACTTTATTTGCTCAAGAGACCCAGTACTTC	CASKTLFAQETQYF
TRBJ2-7	TRBV6-1	TRBD1	-	TGTGCCAGCAGCACAGGGGACCACTACGAGCAGTACTTC	CASSTGDHYEQYF
TRBJ2-4	TRBV29-1	TRBD2	-	TGCAGCGTTGAGGTCGGGGGGGGTCAGTACTTC	CSVEVGGGQYF
TRBJ2-1	TRBV5-1	TRBD2	-	TGCGCCAGCAGCTTGGCTGGCGGGAGCGTCCTTGAGCAGTTCTTC	CASSLAGGSVLEQFF
TRBJ1-5	TRBV12-3/TRBV12-4	-	-	TGTGCCAGCAGTTTAGCGCAGGGAGCCCATCAGCCCCAGCATTTT	CASSLAQGAHQPQHF
TRBJ2-3	TRBV20-1	-	-	TGCAGTGCCTCTCTCTCGGGGGCAGATACGCAGTATTTT	CSASLSGADTQYF
TRBJ2-1	TRBV5-6	TRBD2	few	TGTGCCAGCAGCTTGTGGGCGGGAGCCGACTACAATGAGCAGTTCTTC	CASSLWAGADYNEQFF